This TCR beta chain emerged from a study of CD8 T cells in Susac syndrome. Germline assignment: CDR1 DFQATT and CDR2 SNEGSKA (reference sequence). The CDR3 consists of 13 residues. The V gene lost 6 bases and the J gene lost 2 bases, with 11 bases spanning the gap. Random hexamers were used to reverse transcribe 0.5 to 1 ug of RNA. TCRdb recomputed calls from the immunoSEQ multiplex PCR reads with MiXCR, one row per CDR3 protein. The sample lists tens of thousands of distinct CDR3 sequences, about 95% seen once, with more than 0.35% in the top ten. This clonotype was obtained from a human donor with Susac syndrome. Sequencing was done on a sample of CD8+ T cells from PBMCs. The rearrangement links TRBV20-1 to TRBJ2-1, with D hard to call. The CDR3 region is CSATDTAYNEQFF. The CDR3 DNA reads TGCAGTGCAACAGACACGGCCTACAATGAGCAGTTCTTC.